This note documents a single T cell receptor beta chain sequence. As yet, its antigen is unknown. TCR beta CDR3 regions were amplified from RNA transcripts. In the first-round RT-PCR of the TCR CDR3, the HTBI primer set was used. MiXCR was run by TCRdb on the multiplex PCR reads, yielding one entry per CDR3 protein. The repertoire has 450,000 to 700,000 distinct CDR3 sequences, just over 45% of them found once; the top ten carry 15% to 20%. The entry originates in a study of T cells in Graves' hyperthyroidism and ophthalmopathy. Study conclusions and caveats: In blood, most of the thyroid clonotypes expanded above 0.001 were also present. Median prediction lead before ophthalmopathy onset was 6.5 months with the model.

V was clipped by 5 bases and J by 5 bases, with 12 bases between them. The germline V gene encodes CDR1 DFQATT and CDR2 SNEGSKA (reference sequence). The CDR3 sequence is 13 residues long. The origin of this receptor is an adult woman with Graves' disease, either hyperthyroidism or ophthalmopathy (not recorded which). Sequenced sample: peripheral blood or thyroid tissue (not recorded which). The chain links TRBV20-1 to TRBJ1-4; a weak D match, TRBD1 (6 bases). The CDR3, as DNA: TGCAGTGCTGGGTACAGGGAGAATGAAAAACTGTTTTTT. Encoded protein: CSAGYRENEKLFF.